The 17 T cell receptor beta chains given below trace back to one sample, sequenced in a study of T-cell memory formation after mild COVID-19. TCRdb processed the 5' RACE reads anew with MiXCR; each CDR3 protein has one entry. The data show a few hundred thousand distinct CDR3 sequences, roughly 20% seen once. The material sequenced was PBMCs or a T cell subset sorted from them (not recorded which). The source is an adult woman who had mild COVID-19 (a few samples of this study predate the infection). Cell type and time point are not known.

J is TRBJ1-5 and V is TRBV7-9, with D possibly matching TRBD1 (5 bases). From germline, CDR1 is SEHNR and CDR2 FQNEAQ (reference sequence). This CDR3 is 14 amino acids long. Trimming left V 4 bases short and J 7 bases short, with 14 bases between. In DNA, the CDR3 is TGTGCCAGCAGCTCAAAGGGGTCCCGGCAGCCCCAGCATTTT. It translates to CASSSKGSRQPQHF.

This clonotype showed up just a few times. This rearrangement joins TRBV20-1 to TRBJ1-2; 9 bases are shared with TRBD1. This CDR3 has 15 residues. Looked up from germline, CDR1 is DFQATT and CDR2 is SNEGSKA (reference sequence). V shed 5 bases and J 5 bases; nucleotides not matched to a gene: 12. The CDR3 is CSAAGQGLGIYGYTF. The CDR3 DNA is TGCAGTGCTGCGGGACAGGGATTAGGTATATATGGCTACACCTTC.

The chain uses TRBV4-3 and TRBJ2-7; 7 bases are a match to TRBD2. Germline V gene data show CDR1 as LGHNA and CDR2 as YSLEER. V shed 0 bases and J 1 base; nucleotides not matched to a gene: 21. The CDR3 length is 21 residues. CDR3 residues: CASSQDYEHEGGRGLSYEQYF. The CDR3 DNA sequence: TGCGCCAGCAGCCAAGATTATGAGCACGAGGGAGGGAGGGGTCTGTCCTACGAGCAGTACTTC.

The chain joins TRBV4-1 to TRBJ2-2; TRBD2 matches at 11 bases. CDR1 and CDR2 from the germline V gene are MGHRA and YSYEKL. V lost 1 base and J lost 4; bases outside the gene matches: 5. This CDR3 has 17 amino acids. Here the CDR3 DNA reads TGCGCCAGCAGCCAAGGGGTAGCGGGGGGGCTCACCGGGGAGCTGTTTTTT. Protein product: CASSQGVAGGLTGELFF.

As DNA, the CDR3 is TGTGCCAGCAGTGTGGAAAGCGGGGGCCGGTACTTC. Translated: CASSVESGGRYF. The V and J genes are TRBV2 and TRBJ2-7; 8 bases fit TRBD2. The J segment lost 12 bases and the V segment lost 4 bases, leaving 8 bases of the junction unmatched. The CDR3 runs 12 residues. Per germline, CDR1 SNHLY and CDR2 FYNNEI.

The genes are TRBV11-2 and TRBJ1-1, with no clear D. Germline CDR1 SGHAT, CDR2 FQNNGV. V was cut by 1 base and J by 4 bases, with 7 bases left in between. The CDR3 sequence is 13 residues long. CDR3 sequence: CASSLAVSTEAFF. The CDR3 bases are TGTGCCAGCAGCTTAGCGGTGAGCACTGAAGCTTTCTTT.

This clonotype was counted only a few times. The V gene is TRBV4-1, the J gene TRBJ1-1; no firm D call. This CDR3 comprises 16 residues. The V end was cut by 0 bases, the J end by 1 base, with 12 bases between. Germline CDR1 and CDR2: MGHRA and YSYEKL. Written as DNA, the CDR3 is TGCGCCAGCAGCCAAGACCACCCGAACTGGAACACTGAAGCTTTCTTT. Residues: CASSQDHPNWNTEAFF.

The CDR3: CASSPRTSGRDTGELFF. DNA of the CDR3: TGTGCCAGCAGTCCACGGACTAGCGGGAGGGACACCGGGGAGCTGTTTTTT. The chain joins TRBV25-1 to TRBJ2-2, with TRBD2 identical over 15 bases. The CDR3 spans 17 residues. The junction had 4 bases not matched to a gene; V was cut back by 5 bases and J by 3 bases. Germline V CDR1 and CDR2: MGHDK, SYGVNS.

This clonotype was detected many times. DNA of the CDR3: TGTGCCAGCAGTACAGGGGGAATGGGGACTGAAGCTTTCTTT. It translates to CASSTGGMGTEAFF. The chain has TRBV7-3 and TRBJ1-1, with 8 bases fitting TRBD1. Germline values: CDR1 SGHTA, CDR2 FQGTGA. V lost 6 bases and J lost 5; bases outside the gene matches: 8. The CDR3 runs 14 residues. Looking up the rest from reference TRBV7-3 and TRBJ1-1 gives the full variable domain: GAGVSQTPSNKVTEKGKYVELRCDPISGHTALYWYRQSLGQGPEFLIYFQGTGAADDSGLPNDRFFAVRPEGSVSTLKIQRTERGDSAVYLCASSTGGMGTEAFFGQGTRLTVV.

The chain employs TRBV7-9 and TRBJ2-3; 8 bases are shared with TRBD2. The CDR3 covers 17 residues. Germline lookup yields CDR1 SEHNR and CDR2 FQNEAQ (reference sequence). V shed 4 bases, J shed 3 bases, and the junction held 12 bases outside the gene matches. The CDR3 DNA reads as TGTGCCAGCAGCTCCACCTCTTCGCGGGAGGTGACAGATACGCAGTATTTT. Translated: CASSSTSSREVTDTQYF.

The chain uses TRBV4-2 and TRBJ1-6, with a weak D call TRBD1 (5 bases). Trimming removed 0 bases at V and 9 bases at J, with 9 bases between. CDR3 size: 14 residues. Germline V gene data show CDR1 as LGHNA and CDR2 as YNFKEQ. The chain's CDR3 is CASSQEGRGSPLHF. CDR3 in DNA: TGTGCCAGCAGCCAAGAGGGAAGGGGTTCACCCCTCCACTTT.

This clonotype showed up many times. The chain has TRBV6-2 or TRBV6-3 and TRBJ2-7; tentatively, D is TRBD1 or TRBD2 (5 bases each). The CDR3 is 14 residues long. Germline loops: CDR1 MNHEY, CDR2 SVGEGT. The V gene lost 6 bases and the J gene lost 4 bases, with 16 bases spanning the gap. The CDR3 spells CASRPGTNTYEQYF. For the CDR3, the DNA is TGTGCCAGCAGACCCGGGACCAACACTTACGAGCAGTACTTC.

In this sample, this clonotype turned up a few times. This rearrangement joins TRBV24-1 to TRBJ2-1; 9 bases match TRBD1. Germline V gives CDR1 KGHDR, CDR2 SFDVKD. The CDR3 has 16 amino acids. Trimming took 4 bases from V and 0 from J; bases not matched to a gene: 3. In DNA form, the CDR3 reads TGTGCCACCAGTGAGGGGACAGGGTCCTCCTACAATGAGCAGTTCTTC. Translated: CATSEGTGSSYNEQFF.

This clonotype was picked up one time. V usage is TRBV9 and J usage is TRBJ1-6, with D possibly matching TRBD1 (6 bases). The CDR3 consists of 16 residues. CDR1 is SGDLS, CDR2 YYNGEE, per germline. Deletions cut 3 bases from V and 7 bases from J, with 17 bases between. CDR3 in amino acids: CASSGPGGAYNSPLHF. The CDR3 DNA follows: TGTGCCAGCAGCGGACCCGGGGGGGCTTACAATTCACCCCTCCACTTT.

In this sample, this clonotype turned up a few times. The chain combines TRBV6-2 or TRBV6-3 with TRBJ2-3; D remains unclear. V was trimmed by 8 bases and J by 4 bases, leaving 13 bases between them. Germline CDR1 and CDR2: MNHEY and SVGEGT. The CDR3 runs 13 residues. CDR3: CASGKSQADTQYF. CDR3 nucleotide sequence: TGTGCCAGCGGAAAAAGTCAAGCAGATACGCAGTATTTT.

The CDR3, as DNA: TGTGCCAGCAGTTTATGGGCACGGGGCGGGGAGCTGTTTTTT. Residues: CASSLWARGGELFF. This sequence joins TRBV27 and TRBJ2-2; the D gene is possibly TRBD2 (5 bases). V was shortened by 1 base and J by 7 bases, with 10 bases between the two germline ends. The CDR3 consists of 14 residues. Germline V lookup: CDR1 MNHEY, CDR2 SMNVEV (reference sequence).

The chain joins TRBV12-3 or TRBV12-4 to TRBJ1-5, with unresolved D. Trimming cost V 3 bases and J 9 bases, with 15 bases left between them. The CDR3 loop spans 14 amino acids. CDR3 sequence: CASSFSEIQRPQHF. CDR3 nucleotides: TGTGCCAGCAGTTTCTCCGAGATTCAGCGGCCCCAGCATTTT.